The 10 T cell receptor beta chains below all came from one sample that was sequenced in a study of T cells in Graves' hyperthyroidism and ophthalmopathy. Amplification targeted TCR beta CDR3 regions from RNA transcripts. RT-PCR in the first round (using the HTBI primer set) targeted the TCR CDR3. Using its own MiXCR run on the multiplex PCR reads, TCRdb lists one record per CDR3 protein. The data contain a few hundred thousand distinct CDR3 sequences, around 46% of them singletons. Source material: peripheral blood or thyroid tissue (not recorded which). These receptors were collected from an adult woman with Graves' disease, either hyperthyroidism or ophthalmopathy (not recorded which).

The V gene is TRBV28, the J gene TRBJ2-5; unclear D gene. The CDR3 length is 14 residues. Germline CDR1 reads MDHEN; CDR2 reads SYDVKM. The V and J ends lost 7 bases and 0 bases respectively, with 12 bases between them. CDR3 nucleotides: TGTGCCAGCATCAACCGGCAGTACCAAGAGACCCAGTACTTC. Its protein is CASINRQYQETQYF.

This clonotype was picked up one time. The chain is built from TRBV7-8 and TRBJ1-6, with TRBD1 identical over 7 bases. CDR3 length equals 16 residues. The ends lost 4 bases at V and 6 bases at J; junction bases unmatched: 9. The V gene's germline CDR1 is SGHVS and CDR2 FQNEAQ. The CDR3 loop is CASSSRQGEVNSPLHF. The CDR3 region has the DNA TGTGCCAGCAGCTCGAGACAGGGTGAAGTTAATTCACCCCTCCACTTT.

This chain connects TRBV5-1 to TRBJ1-6, with 9 bases fitting TRBD1. This CDR3 has 16 amino acids. Germline V gives CDR1 SGHRS, CDR2 YFSETQ. The trim removed 3 bases at V and 9 bases at J, leaving 10 bases unmatched. CDR3: CASSSGTGQGISPLHF. The CDR3 DNA follows: TGCGCCAGCAGCTCGGGTACGGGACAGGGAATTTCACCCCTCCACTTT.

The genes are TRBV5-5 and TRBJ2-7; 8 nucleotides agree with TRBD1. From germline, CDR1 is SGHKS and CDR2 YYEKEE (reference sequence). V dropped 2 bases and J dropped 4; count of bases not matched to a gene: 8. This CDR3 is 15 amino acids long. The CDR3 region has the DNA TGTGCCAGCAGCTTCGCAGGGGGCGTTGGGTACGAGCAGTACTTC. As protein: CASSFAGGVGYEQYF.

V usage is TRBV7-8 and J usage is TRBJ2-1; 7 positions agree with TRBD1. The CDR3 extends over 15 amino acids. Germline V gene lookup returns CDR1 SGHVS and CDR2 FQNEAQ. The V and J ends lost 3 bases and 2 bases, in that order; junction bases with no gene match: 4. CDR3 DNA sequence: TGTGCCAGCAGCTTCCGGGACAGTCCCTACAATGAGCAGTTCTTC. It translates to CASSFRDSPYNEQFF.

The rearrangement joins TRBV5-1 to TRBJ1-1; the D gene is possibly TRBD1 (5 bases). V dropped 0 bases and J dropped 4 bases, with 13 bases sitting between them. Germline V gene sequence: CDR1 SGHRS, CDR2 YFSETQ. The CDR3 consists of 15 residues. CDR3 sequence: CASSLEGQGLTEAFF. DNA of the CDR3: TGCGCCAGCAGCTTGGAAGGGCAGGGTCTCACTGAAGCTTTCTTT.

As to this clonotype: One end of the junction fails to match germline, which may point to a read error. The rearrangement links TRBV7-9 to TRBJ2-2; tentatively, D is TRBD1 (5 bases). CDR1 SEHNR and CDR2 FQNEAQ come from the germline V gene (reference sequence). The CDR3 consists of 14 residues. CDR3 amino acids: CVSSSRGNTGELFF. The CDR3, as DNA: TGTGTCAGCAGCTCAAGGGGGAACACCGGGGAGCTGTTTTTT. Complete variable domain (other parts from reference TRBV7-9 and TRBJ2-2): DTGVSQNPRHKITKRGQNVTFRCDPISEHNRLYWYRQTLGQGPEFLTYFQNEAQLEKSRLLSDRFSAERPKGSFSTLEIQRTEQGDSAMYLCVSSSRGNTGELFFGEGSRLTVL.

This clonotype was recorded only once. The genes are TRBV7-3 and TRBJ1-5; D unclear. The CDR3 sequence is 10 residues long. V lost 2 bases to trimming and J lost 13 bases, with 6 bases between them. CDR1 is SGHTA and CDR2 is FQGTGA in the germline V gene. In DNA, the CDR3 is TGTGCCAGCAGCTTATGTCGACAGCATTTT. Its translation is CASSLCRQHF.

The chain uses TRBV20-1 and TRBJ1-5, with D uncertain. The CDR3 is 16 amino acids. Germline-derived CDR1 and CDR2 are DFQATT and SNEGSKA (reference sequence). Between the trimmed V and J ends, which lost 6 bases and 4 bases, there was a span of 22 bases. This CDR3 is CSASSERARHNQPQHF. The CDR3 nucleotides read TGCAGTGCCAGCAGTGAGAGGGCACGTCATAATCAGCCCCAGCATTTT.

This clonotype was found a few times. The gene calls are TRBV15 and TRBJ1-2, with D hard to call. Trimming removed 3 bases at V and 4 bases at J, with 12 bases between. This CDR3 is 14 amino acids long. Germline loops: CDR1 LNHNV, CDR2 YYDKDF (reference sequence). CDR3: CATSSSGSAYGYTF. The CDR3 nucleotides are TGTGCCACCAGCAGTTCAGGCAGCGCCTATGGCTACACCTTC.